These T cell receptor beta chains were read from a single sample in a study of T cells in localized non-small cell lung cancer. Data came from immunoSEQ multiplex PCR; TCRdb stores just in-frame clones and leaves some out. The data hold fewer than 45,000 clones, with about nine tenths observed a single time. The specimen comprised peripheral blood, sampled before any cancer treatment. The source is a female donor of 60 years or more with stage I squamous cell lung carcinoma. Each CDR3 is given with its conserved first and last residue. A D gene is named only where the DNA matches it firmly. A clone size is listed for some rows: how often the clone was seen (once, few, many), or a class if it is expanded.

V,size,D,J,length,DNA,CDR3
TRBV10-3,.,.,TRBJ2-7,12,TGTGCCATCAGTGTACAGGGCTACGAGCAGTACTTC,CAISVQGYEQYF
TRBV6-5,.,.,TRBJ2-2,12,TGTGCCAGCTCCAAGATGACCGGGGAGCTGTTTTTT,CASSKMTGELFF
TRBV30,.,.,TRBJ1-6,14,TGTGCCTCGGCGTCGGGCAGGGGCAATTCACCCCTCCACTTT,CASASGRGNSPLHF
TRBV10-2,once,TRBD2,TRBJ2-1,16,TGCGCCAGCAGGAGGGGACTAGCGGAAGGGGACAATGAGCAGTTCTTC,CASRRGLAEGDNEQFF
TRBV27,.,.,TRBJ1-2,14,TGTGCCAGCAGTTCATCCAGTGTTAACTATGGCTACACCTTC,CASSSSSVNYGYTF
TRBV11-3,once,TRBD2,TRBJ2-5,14,TGTGCCAGCAGCACGGGACTAGCGGCAGAGACCCAGTACTTC,CASSTGLAAETQYF
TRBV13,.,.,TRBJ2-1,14,TGTGCCAGCAGCTTAGAACCGACCTCCGGTGAGCAGTTCTTC,CASSLEPTSGEQFF
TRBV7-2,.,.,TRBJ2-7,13,TGTGCCAGCAGCCCCGACCGTTCGTTAGAGCAGTACTTC,CASSPDRSLEQYF
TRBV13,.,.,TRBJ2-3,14,TGTGCCAGCAGCTTAGGTCAGAACACAGATACGCAGTATTTT,CASSLGQNTDTQYF
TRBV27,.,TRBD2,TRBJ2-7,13,TGTGCCAGCCGGGGACTAGCGGGAGTCGAGCAGTACTTC,CASRGLAGVEQYF
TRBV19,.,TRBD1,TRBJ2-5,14,TGTGCCAGTAGTCAACAGGGGTTCCAAGAGACCCAGTACTTC,CASSQQGFQETQYF
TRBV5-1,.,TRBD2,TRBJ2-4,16,TGCGCCAGCAGCTCAGGTAGCGGGAGGAGGTTAGACATTCAGTACTTC,CASSSGSGRRLDIQYF
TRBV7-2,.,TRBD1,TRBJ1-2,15,TGTGCCAGCAGCTTACCTCGGACAGGAGACTATGGCTACACCTTC,CASSLPRTGDYGYTF
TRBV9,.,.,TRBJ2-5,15,TGTGCCAGCAGCGTTCGGGGGACTCAGCAAGAGACCCAGTACTTC,CASSVRGTQQETQYF
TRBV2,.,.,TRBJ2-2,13,TGTGCCAGCAAGAGGGAGAACACCGGGGAGCTGTTTTTT,CASKRENTGELFF
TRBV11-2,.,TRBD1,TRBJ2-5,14,TGTGCCAGCAGCTCCGGGACAGGGCAAGAGACCCAGTACTTC,CASSSGTGQETQYF
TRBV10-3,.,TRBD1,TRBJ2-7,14,TGTGCCACTTTAAATGCAGGGGGCGTTTACGAGCAGTACTTC,CATLNAGGVYEQYF
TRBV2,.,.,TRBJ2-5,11,TGTGCCAGTTCTCGGGAAGAGACCCAGTACTTC,CASSREETQYF
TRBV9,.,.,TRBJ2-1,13,TGTGCCAGCGGCTGGAGGGCCTACAATGAGCAGTTCTTC,CASGWRAYNEQFF
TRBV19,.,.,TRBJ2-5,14,TGTGCCAGTAGTATTTCGGCTCCTAAAGAGACCCAGTACTTC,CASSISAPKETQYF
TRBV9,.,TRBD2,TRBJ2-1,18,TGTGCCAGCAGCGTAGTGGCGGGAGGGATAGGCTCCTACAATGAGCAGTTCTTC,CASSVVAGGIGSYNEQFF
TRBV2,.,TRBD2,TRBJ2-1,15,TGTGCCAGCACCCCCGGCGGGAGGATTCACAATGAGCAGTTCTTC,CASTPGGRIHNEQFF
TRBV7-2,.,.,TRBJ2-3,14,TGTGCCAGCAGCTTAGCGGATAGCACAGATACGCAGTATTTT,CASSLADSTDTQYF
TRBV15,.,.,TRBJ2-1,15,TGTGCCACCAGCAGAGATCGAGGGTCCTACAATGAGCAGTTCTTC,CATSRDRGSYNEQFF
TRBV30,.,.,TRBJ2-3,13,TGTGCCTCCTCAGGGTATGCCACAGATACGCAGTATTTT,CASSGYATDTQYF
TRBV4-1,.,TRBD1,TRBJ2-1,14,TGCGCCAGCAGGTTTCGGGACAGGTACAATGAGCAGTTCTTC,CASRFRDRYNEQFF
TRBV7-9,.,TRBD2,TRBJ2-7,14,TGTGCCAGCAGCCCAAGCGGGAGGGCCTCCGAGCAGTACTTC,CASSPSGRASEQYF
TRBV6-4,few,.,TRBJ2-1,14,TGTGCCAGCAGTGACCCCTGGAGGGGGAATGAGCAGTTCTTC,CASSDPWRGNEQFF
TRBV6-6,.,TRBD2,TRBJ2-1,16,TGTGCCAGCAGTTCCGGGACTAGCGGGCACGGGGATGAGCAGTTCTTC,CASSSGTSGHGDEQFF
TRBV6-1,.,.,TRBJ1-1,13,TGTGCCAGCAGTGACGCCTCGAACACTGAAGCTTTCTTT,CASSDASNTEAFF
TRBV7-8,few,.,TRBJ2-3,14,TGTGCCAGCAGCCCTTTCGCTAGCACAGATACGCAGTATTTT,CASSPFASTDTQYF
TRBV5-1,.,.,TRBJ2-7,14,TGCGCCAGCAACCGACAGGCCAGCTCCTACGAGCAGTACTTC,CASNRQASSYEQYF
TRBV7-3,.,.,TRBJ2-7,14,TGTGCCAGCAGCTTAGGCAAGGGGGCCTACGAGCAGTACTTC,CASSLGKGAYEQYF
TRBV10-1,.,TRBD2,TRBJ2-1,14,TGCGCCAGCAGTCCCGGGACTAGATACAATGAGCAGTTCTTC,CASSPGTRYNEQFF
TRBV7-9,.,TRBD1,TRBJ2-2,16,TGTGCCAGCAGCTTAGTGGGACAGCCGAACACCGGGGAGCTGTTTTTT,CASSLVGQPNTGELFF
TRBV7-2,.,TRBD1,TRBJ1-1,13,TGTGCCAGCAGCTATCAGGGGGCGACTGAAGCTTTCTTT,CASSYQGATEAFF
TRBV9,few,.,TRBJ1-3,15,TGTGCCAGCAGCGTAGAAGGCAGGCCTGGAAACACCATATATTTT,CASSVEGRPGNTIYF
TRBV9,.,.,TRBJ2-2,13,TGTGCCAGCAGCGTAGGACAAACCGGGGAGCTGTTTTTT,CASSVGQTGELFF
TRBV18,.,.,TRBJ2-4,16,TGTGCCAGCTCACCCTTACAGCAGGGGGGCAAAAACATTCAGTACTTC,CASSPLQQGGKNIQYF
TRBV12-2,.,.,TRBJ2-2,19,TGTGCAAGTCGCTTAGTCTATATAGCGGGAGATGAGAACACCGGGGAGCTGTTTTTT,CASRLVYIAGDENTGELFF
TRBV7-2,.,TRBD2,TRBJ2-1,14,TGTGCCAGCAGCTTATGGACTAGCGGCAATGAGCAGTTCTTC,CASSLWTSGNEQFF
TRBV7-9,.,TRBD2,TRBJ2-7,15,TGTGCCAGCAGCCCGTTAGGGACTAGCGGGTACGAGCAGTACTTC,CASSPLGTSGYEQYF
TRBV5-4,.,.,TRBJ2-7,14,TGTGCCAGCAGCTTGGTTGGGAAACCCTACGAGCAGTACTTC,CASSLVGKPYEQYF
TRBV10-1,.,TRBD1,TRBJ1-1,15,TGCGCCAGCAGTGAGTCGCGGCAGGGGGCTTCTGAAGCTTTCTTT,CASSESRQGASEAFF
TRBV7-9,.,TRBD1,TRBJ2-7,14,TGTGCCAGCAGCCCCGGGACAGTCTCCTACGAGCAGTACTTC,CASSPGTVSYEQYF